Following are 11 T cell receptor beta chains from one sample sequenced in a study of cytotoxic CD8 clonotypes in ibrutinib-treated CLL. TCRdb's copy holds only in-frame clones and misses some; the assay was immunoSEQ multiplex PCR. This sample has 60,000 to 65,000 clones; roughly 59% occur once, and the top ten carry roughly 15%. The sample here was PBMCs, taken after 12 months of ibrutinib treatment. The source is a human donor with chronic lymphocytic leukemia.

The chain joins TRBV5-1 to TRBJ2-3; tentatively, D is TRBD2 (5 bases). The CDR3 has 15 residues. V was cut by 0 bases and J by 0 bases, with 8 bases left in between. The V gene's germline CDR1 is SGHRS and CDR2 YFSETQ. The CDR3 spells CASSLVGGSTDTQYF. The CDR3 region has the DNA TGCGCCAGCAGCTTGGTGGGCGGGAGCACAGATACGCAGTATTTT.

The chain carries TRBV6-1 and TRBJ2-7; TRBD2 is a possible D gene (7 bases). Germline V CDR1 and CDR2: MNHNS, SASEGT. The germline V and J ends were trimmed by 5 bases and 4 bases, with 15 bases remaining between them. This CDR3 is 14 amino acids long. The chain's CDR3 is CASSFGGGGYEQYF. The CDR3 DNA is TGTGCCAGCAGTTTCGGCGGGGGCGGTTACGAGCAGTACTTC.

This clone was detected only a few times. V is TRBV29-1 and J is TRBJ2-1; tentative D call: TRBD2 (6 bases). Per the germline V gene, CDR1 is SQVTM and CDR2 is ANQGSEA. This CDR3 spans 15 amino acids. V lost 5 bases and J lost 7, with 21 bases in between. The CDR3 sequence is CSVQSSGRYPNEQFF. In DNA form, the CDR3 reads TGCAGCGTTCAGTCGTCGGGGAGGTATCCTAATGAGCAGTTCTTC.

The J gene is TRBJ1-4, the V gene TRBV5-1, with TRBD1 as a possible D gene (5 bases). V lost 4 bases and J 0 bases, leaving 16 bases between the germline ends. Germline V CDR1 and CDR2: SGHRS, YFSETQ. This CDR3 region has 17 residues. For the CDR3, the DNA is TGCGCCAGCAGCCCGGATGGGGGGATTGCAACTAATGAAAAACTGTTTTTT. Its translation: CASSPDGGIATNEKLFF.

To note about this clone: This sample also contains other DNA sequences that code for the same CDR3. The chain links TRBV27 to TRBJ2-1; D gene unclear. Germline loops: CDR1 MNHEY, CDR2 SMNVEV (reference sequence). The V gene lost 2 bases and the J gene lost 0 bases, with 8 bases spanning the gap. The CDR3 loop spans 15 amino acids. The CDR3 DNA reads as TGTGCCAGCAGTTTAGTCCCCAGCTCCTACAATGAGCAGTTCTTC. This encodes CASSLVPSSYNEQFF.

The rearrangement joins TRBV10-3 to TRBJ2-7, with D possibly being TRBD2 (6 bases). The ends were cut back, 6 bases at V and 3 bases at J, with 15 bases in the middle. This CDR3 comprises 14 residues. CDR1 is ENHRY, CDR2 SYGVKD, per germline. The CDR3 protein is CAISEEGANYEQYF. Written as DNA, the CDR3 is TGTGCCATCAGCGAGGAGGGCGCTAACTACGAGCAGTACTTC.

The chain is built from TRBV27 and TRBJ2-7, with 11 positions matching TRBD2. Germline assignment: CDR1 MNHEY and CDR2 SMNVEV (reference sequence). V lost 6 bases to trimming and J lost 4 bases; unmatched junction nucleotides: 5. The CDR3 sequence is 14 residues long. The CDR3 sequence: CASRKTSGTYEQYV. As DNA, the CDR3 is TGTGCCAGCAGAAAGACTAGCGGGACGTACGAGCAGTACGTC.

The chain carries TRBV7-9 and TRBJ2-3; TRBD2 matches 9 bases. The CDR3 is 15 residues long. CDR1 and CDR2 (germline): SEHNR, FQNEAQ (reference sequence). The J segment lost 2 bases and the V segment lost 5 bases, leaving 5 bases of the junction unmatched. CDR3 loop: CASSVLAGYTDTQYF. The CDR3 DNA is TGTGCCAGCAGCGTACTAGCGGGTTACACAGATACGCAGTATTTT.

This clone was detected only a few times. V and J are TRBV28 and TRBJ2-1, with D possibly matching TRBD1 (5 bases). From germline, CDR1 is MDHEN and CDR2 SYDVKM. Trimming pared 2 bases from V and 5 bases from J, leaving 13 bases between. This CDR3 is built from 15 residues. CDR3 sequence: CASSLMPGSHNEQFF. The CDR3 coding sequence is TGTGCCAGCAGTTTAATGCCAGGGTCTCACAATGAGCAGTTCTTC.

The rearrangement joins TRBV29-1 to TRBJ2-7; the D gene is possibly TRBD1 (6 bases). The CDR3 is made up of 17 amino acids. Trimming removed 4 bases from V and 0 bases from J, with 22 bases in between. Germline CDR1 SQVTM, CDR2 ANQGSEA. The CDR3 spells CSVVGTTGTRFSYEQYF. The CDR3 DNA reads TGCAGCGTTGTGGGGACCACAGGGACAAGGTTCTCCTACGAGCAGTACTTC.

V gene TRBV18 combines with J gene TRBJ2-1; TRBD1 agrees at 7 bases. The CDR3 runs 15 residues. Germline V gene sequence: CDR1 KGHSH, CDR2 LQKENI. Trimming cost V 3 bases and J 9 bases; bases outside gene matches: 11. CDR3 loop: CASSPLGDSLIEQFF. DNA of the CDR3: TGTGCCAGCTCACCGCTTGGGGACAGCCTTATTGAGCAGTTCTTC.